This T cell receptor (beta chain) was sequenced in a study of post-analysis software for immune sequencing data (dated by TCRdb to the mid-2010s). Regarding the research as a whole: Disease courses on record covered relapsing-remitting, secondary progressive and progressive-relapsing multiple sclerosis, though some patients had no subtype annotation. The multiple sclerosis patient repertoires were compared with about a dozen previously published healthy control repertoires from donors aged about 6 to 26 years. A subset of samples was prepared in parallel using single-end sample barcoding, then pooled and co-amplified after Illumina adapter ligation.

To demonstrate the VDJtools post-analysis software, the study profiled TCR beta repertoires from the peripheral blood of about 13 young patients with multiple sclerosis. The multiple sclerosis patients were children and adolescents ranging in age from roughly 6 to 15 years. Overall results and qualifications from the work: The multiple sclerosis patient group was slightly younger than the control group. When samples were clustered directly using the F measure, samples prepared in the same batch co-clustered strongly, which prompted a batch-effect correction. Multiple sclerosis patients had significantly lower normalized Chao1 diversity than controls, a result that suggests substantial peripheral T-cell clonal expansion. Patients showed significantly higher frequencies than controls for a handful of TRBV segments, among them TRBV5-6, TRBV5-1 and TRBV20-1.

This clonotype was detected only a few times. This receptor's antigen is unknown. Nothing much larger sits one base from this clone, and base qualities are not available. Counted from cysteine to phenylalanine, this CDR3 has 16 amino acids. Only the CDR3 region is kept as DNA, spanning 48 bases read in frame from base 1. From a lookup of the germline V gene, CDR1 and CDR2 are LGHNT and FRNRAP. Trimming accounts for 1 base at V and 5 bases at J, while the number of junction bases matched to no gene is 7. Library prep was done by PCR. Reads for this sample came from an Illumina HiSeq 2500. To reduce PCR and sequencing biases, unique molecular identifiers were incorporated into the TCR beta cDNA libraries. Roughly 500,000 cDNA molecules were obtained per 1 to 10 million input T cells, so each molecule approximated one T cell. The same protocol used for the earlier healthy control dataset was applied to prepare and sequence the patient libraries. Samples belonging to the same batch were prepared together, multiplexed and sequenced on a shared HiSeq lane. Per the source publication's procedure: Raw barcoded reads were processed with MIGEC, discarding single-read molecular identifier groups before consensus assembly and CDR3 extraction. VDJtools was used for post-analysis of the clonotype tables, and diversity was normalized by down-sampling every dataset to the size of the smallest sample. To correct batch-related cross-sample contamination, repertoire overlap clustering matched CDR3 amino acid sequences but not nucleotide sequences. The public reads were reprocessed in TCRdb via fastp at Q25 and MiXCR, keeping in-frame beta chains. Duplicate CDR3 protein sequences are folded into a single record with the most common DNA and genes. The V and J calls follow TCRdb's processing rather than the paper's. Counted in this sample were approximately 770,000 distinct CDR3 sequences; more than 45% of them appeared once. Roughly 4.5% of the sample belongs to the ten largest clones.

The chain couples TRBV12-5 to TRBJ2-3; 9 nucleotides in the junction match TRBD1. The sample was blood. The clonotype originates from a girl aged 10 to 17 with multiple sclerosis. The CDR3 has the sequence CASGLDPTGGIDTQYF. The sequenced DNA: TGTGCTAGTGGTTTGGACCCCACAGGGGGCATAGATACGCAGTATTTT.